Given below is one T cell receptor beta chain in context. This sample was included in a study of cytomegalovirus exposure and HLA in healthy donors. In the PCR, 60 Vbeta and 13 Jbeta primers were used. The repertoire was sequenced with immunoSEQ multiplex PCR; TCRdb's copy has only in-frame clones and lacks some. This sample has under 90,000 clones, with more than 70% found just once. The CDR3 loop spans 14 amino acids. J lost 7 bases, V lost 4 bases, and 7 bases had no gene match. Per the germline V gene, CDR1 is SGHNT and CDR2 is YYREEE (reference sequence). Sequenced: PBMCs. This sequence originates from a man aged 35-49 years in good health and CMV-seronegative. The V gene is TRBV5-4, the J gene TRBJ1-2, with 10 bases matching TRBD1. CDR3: CASSVGQGLFGYTF. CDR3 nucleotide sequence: TGTGCCAGCAGCGTGGGACAGGGGCTTTTTGGCTACACCTTC.